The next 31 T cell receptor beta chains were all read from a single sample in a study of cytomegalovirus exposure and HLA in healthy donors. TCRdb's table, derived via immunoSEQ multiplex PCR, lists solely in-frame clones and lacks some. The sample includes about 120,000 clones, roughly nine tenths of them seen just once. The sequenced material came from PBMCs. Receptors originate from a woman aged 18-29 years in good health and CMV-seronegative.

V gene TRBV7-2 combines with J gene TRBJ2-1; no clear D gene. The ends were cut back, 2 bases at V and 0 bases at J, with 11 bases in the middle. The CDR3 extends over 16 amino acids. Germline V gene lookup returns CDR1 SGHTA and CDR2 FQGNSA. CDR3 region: CASSLSQASSYNEQFF. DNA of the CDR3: TGTGCCAGCAGCTTATCTCAGGCAAGCTCCTACAATGAGCAGTTCTTC.

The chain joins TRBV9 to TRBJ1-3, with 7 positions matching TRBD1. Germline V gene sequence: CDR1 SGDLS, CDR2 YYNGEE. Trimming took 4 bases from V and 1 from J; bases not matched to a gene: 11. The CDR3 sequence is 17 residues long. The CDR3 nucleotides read TGTGCCAGCAGCCCGACAGGGAGTGTACTTTCTGGAAACACCATATATTTT. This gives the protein CASSPTGSVLSGNTIYF.

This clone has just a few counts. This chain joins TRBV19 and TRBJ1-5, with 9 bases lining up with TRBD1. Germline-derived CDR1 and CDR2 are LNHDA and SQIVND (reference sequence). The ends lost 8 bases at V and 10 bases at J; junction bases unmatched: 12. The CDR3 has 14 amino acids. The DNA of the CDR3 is TGTGCCAGTGGTCGGGACAGGGTGGAGGGACCCCAGCATTTT. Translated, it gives CASGRDRVEGPQHF.

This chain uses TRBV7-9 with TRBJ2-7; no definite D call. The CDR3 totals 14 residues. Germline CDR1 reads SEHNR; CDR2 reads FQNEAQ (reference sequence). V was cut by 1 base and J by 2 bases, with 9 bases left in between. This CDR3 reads CASSLVGRAYEQYF. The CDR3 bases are TGTGCCAGCAGCTTAGTGGGCAGAGCCTACGAGCAGTACTTC.

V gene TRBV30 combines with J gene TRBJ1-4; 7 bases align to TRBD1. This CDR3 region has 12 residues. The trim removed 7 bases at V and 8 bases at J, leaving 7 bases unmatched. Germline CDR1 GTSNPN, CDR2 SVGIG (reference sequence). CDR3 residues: CAYNRGGEKLFF. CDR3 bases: TGTGCCTACAACAGGGGAGGCGAAAAACTGTTTTTT. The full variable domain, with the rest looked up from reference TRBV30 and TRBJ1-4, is SQTIHQWPATLVQPVGSPLSLECTVEGTSNPNLYWYRQAAGRGLQLLFYSVGIGQISSEVPQNLSASRPQDRQFILSSKKLLLSDSGFYLCAYNRGGEKLFFGSGTQLSVL.

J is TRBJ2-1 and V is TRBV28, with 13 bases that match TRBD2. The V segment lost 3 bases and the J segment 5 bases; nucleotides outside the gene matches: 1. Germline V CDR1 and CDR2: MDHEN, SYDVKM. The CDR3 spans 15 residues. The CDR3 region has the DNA TGTGCCAGCAGTTTCGGGACTAGCGGGGACAATGAGCAGTTCTTC. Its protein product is CASSFGTSGDNEQFF.

CDR3 loop: CASSFYDINEKLFF. DNA of the CDR3: TGTGCCAGCAGCTTTTACGACATTAATGAAAAACTGTTTTTT. The rearrangement joins TRBV5-6 to TRBJ1-4; D is unresolved. The V gene lost 2 bases and the J gene lost 4 bases, with 9 bases spanning the gap. The germline V gene encodes CDR1 SGHDT and CDR2 YYEEEE. The CDR3 has 14 residues.

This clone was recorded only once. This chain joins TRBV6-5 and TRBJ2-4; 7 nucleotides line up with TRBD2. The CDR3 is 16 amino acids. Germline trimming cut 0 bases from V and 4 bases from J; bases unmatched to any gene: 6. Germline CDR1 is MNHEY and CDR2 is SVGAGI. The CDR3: CASSYSGGGGKNIQYF. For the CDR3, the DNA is TGTGCCAGCAGTTACTCTGGGGGGGGAGGGAAAAACATTCAGTACTTC.

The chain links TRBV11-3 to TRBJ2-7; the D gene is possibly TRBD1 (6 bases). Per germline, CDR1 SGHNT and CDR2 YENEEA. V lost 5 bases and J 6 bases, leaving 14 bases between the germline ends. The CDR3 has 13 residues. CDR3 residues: CASSLAGDGEQYF. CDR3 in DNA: TGTGCCAGCAGCCTCGCAGGGGACGGCGAGCAGTACTTC.

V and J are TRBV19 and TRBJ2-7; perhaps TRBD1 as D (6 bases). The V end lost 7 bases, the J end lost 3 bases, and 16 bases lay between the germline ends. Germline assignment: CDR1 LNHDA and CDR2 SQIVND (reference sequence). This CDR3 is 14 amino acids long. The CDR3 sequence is CASTDQGGFYEQYF. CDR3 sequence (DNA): TGTGCCAGTACCGATCAAGGGGGATTCTACGAGCAGTACTTC.

CDR3 nucleotide sequence: TGTGCCAGCAGCTTATATGGAGGAGCCAAAAACATTCAGTACTTC. This gives the protein CASSLYGGAKNIQYF. The chain combines TRBV7-2 with TRBJ2-4; weak D call: TRBD2 (5 bases). The germline gives CDR1 SGHTA, CDR2 FQGNSA. There are 15 residues in the CDR3. Deletions cut 2 bases from V and 0 bases from J, with 8 bases between.

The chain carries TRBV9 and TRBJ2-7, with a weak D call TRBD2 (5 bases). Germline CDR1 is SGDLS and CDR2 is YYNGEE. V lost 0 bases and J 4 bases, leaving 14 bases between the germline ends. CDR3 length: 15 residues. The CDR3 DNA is TGTGCCAGCAGCGTAGTGGGAGAGGGAAATTACGAGCAGTACTTC. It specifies CASSVVGEGNYEQYF.

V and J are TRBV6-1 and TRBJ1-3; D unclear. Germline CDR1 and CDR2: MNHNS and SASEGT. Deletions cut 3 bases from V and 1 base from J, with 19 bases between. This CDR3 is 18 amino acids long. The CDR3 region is CASSDPAGISNSGNTIYF. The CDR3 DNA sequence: TGTGCCAGCAGTGACCCCGCGGGCATTAGTAATTCTGGAAACACCATATATTTT.

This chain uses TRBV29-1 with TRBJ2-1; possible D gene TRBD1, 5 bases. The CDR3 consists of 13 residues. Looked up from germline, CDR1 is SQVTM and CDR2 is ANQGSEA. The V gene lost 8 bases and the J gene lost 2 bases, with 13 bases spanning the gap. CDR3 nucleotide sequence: TGCAGCCTGCTAGGGGCGGCCTACAATGAGCAGTTCTTC. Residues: CSLLGAAYNEQFF.

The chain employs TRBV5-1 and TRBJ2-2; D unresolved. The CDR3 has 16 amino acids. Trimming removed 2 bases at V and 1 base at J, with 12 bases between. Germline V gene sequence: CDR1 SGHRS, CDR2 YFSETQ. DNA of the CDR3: TGCGCCAGCAGCTTCGACACCATGGGGAACACCGGGGAGCTGTTTTTT. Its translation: CASSFDTMGNTGELFF.

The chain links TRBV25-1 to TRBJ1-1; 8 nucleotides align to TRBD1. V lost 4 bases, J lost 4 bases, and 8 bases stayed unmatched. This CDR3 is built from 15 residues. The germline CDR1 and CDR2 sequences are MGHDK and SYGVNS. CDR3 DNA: TGTGCCAGCAGTGGCCCAGGGCAGGGGGCCACTGAAGCTTTCTTT. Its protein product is CASSGPGQGATEAFF. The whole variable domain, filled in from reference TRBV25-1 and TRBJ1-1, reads EADIYQTPRYLVIGTGKKITLECSQTMGHDKMYWYQQDPGMELHLIHYSYGVNSTEKGDLSSESTVSRIRTEHFPLTLESARPSHTSQYLCASSGPGQGATEAFFGQGTRLTVV.

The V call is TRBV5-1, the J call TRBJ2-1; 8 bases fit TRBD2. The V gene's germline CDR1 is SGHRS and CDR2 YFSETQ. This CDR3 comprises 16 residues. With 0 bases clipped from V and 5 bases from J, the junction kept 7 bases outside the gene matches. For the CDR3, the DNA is TGCGCCAGCAGCTTGGCCACAGCGGGAGTAAACAATGAGCAGTTCTTC. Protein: CASSLATAGVNNEQFF.

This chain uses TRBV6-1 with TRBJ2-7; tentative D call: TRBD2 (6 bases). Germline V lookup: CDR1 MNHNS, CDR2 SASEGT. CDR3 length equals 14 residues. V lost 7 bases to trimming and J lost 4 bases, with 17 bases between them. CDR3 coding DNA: TGTGCCAGCACTCCGGAGAAAGGAGGGTACGAGCAGTACGTC. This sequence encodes CASTPEKGGYEQYV.

CDR3 sequence: CASRPRGTSGNTIYF. Here the CDR3 DNA reads TGTGCCAGCCGCCCCCGGGGGACCTCTGGAAACACCATATATTTT. The rearrangement links TRBV27 to TRBJ1-3; D perhaps matches TRBD1 (5 bases). Per the germline V gene, CDR1 is MNHEY and CDR2 is SMNVEV (reference sequence). The V end was cut by 8 bases, the J end by 0 bases, with 14 bases between. The CDR3 runs 15 residues.

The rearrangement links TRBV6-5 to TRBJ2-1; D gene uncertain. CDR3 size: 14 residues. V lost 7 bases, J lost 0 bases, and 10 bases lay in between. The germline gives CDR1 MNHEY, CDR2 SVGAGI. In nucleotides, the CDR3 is TGTGCCAGCAAAGCCGAGCTCTCCTACAATGAGCAGTTCTTC. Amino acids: CASKAELSYNEQFF.

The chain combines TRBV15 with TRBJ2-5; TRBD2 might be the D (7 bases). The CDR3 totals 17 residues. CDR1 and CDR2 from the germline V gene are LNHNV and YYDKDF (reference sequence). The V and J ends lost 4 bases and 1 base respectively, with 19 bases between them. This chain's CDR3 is CATSTPGGGRAQETQYF. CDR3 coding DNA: TGTGCCACCAGCACCCCTGGGGGCGGGAGAGCCCAAGAGACCCAGTACTTC.

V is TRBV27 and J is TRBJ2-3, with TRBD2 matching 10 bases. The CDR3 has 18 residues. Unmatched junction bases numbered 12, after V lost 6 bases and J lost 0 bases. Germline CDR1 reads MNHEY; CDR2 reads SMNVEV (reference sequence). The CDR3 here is CASSPIMTSGLSTDTQYF. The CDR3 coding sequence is TGTGCCAGCAGCCCCATTATGACTAGCGGGCTAAGCACAGATACGCAGTATTTT.

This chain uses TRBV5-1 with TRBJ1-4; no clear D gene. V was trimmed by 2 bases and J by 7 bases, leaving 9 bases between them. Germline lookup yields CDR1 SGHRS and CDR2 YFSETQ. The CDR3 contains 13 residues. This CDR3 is CASSFTGGEKLFF. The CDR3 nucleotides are TGCGCCAGCAGCTTTACGGGAGGTGAAAAACTGTTTTTT.

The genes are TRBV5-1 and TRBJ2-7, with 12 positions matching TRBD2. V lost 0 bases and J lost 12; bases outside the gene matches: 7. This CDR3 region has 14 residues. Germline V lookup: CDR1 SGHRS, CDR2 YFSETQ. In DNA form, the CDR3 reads TGCGCCAGCAGCTTGGAGACTAGCGGGAGCGGTCGGTACTTC. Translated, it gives CASSLETSGSGRYF.

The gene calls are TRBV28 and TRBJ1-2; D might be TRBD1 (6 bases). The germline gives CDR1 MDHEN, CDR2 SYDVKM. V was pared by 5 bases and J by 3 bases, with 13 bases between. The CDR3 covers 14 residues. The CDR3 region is CASSPGVSDYGYTF. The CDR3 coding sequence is TGTGCCAGCAGTCCAGGGGTTTCAGACTATGGCTACACCTTC.

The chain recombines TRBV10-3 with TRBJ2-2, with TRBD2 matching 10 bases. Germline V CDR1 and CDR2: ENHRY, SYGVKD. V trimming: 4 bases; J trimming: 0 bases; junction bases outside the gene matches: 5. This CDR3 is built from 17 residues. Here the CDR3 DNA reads TGTGCCATCAGTGTTAGCGGGGGGCTCGCGAACACCGGGGAGCTGTTTTTT. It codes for CAISVSGGLANTGELFF.

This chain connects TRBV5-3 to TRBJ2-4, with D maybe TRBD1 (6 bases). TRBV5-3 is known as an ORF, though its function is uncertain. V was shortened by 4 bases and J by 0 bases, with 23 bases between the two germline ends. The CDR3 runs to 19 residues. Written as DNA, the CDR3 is TGTGCCAGAAGCCCGGGGACACAGACGGGCCTTCTAGCCAAAAACATTCAGTACTTC. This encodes CARSPGTQTGLLAKNIQYF.

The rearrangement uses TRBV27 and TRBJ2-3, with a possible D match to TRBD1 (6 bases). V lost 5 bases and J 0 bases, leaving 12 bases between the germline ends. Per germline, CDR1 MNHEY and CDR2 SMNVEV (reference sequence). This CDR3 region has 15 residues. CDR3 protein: CASSRTVPSTDTQYF. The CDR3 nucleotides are TGTGCCAGCAGTAGGACAGTCCCTAGCACAGATACGCAGTATTTT.

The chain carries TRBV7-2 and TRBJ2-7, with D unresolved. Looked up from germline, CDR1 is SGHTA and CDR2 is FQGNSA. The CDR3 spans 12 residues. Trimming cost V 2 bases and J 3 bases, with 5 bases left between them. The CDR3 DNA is TGTGCCAGCAGCTTATTCTACTACGAGCAGTACTTC. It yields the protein CASSLFYYEQYF.

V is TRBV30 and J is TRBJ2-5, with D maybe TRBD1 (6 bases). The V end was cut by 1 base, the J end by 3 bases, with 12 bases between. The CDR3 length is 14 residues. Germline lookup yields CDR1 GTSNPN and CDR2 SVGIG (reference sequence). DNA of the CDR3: TGTGCCTGGAGTGACAGGGCGTGGGAAGAGACCCAGTACTTC. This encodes CAWSDRAWEETQYF.

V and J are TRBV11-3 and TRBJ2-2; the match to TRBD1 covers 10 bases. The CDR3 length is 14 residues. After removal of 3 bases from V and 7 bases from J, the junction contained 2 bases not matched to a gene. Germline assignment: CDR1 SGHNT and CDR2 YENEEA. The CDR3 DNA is TGTGCCAGCAGCTTTGGGACAGGGGTCGGGGAGCTGTTTTTT. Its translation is CASSFGTGVGELFF.